This T cell receptor (beta chain) was captured in a study of control samples from healthy donors and cancer patients. Profiled with immunoSEQ multiplex PCR; TCRdb holds only in-frame clones, not every one. This table has approximately 160,000 clones, 85% to 95% appearing once. Sequencing input: blood. The receptor was derived from a woman aged 18-29 years in good health.

The CDR3 bases are TGTGCCAGCGGTGCCTACAATGAGCAGTTCTTC. Protein: CASGAYNEQFF. The V call is TRBV12-3 or TRBV12-4, the J call TRBJ2-1; D not resolved. This CDR3 has 11 residues. Trimming took off 8 bases at V and 2 bases at J, with 4 bases between the two ends.